This T cell receptor beta chain emerged from a study of identical twins. Trimming took off 5 bases at V and 8 bases at J, with 28 bases between the two ends. The CDR3 is 17 residues long. Germline V CDR1 and CDR2: SGHRS, YFSETQ. One entry per CDR3 protein results from TCRdb running MiXCR on the 5' RACE reads. This repertoire shows about 1.7 million distinct CDR3 sequences, about 31% found once; its top ten account for more than 0.25%. The gene calls are TRBV5-1 and TRBJ1-2; the D is unclear. What was sequenced was cord blood. The TCR was taken from a newborn girl in good health. In DNA form, the CDR3 reads TGCGCCAGCAGGGCTGGATCAATAGGCCCTATTTTGGGGGGCTACACCTTC. Translation: CASRAGSIGPILGGYTF.